These T cell receptor beta chains were read from a single sample in a study of blood T cell repertoires in COVID-19. Repertoires were generated with immunoSEQ multiplex PCR, while TCRdb's copy carries only in-frame clones and drops some. In the table there are 210,000 or so clones, about 83% of which are singletons. Sample: PBMCs or T cells enriched from blood (not recorded which). The receptor source for this set is a woman in her 50s who had been exposed to COVID-19. The CDR3 runs from the conserved cysteine through the conserved F or W. Each record gives: clone size, J gene, CDR3 length, D gene, V gene, CDR3 DNA, CDR3 protein. The D gene is left open where the match is weak. Size is omitted from some rows. Given values are once, few, many or a class for expanded clones.

clone_size: NA; j_call: TRBJ1-5; cdr3_length: 15; d_call: NA; v_call: TRBV19; cdr3_nt: TGTGCCAGTAGTATAGGAGGAGGAAGAAACCAGCCCCAGCATTTT; cdr3_aa: CASSIGGGRNQPQHF
clone_size: once; j_call: TRBJ1-2; cdr3_length: 14; d_call: NA; v_call: TRBV4-3; cdr3_nt: TGCGCCAGCAGCCAAGGAGGCGGTGGCTATGGCTACACCTTC; cdr3_aa: CASSQGGGGYGYTF
clone_size: NA; j_call: TRBJ2-2; cdr3_length: 20; d_call: NA; v_call: TRBV13; cdr3_nt: TGTGCCAGCAGCAGGCCCAGCATTGGCCTAGCGCTGACGAACACCGGGGAGCTGTTTTTT; cdr3_aa: CASSRPSIGLALTNTGELFF
clone_size: NA; j_call: TRBJ1-6; cdr3_length: 15; d_call: TRBD1; v_call: TRBV6-5; cdr3_nt: TGTGCCAGCAGTTCCCGGGACAGGGCAAATTCACCCCTCCACTTT; cdr3_aa: CASSSRDRANSPLHF
clone_size: NA; j_call: TRBJ2-3; cdr3_length: 15; d_call: TRBD2; v_call: TRBV10-3; cdr3_nt: TGTGCCATCAGTTCGGGCGGGGGGGCCTCAGATACGCAGTATTTT; cdr3_aa: CAISSGGGASDTQYF
clone_size: NA; j_call: TRBJ1-6; cdr3_length: 13; d_call: NA; v_call: TRBV6-6; cdr3_nt: TGTGCCAGCAGCCAGGGGAACCTAACACCCCTCCACTTT; cdr3_aa: CASSQGNLTPLHF
clone_size: NA; j_call: TRBJ2-1; cdr3_length: 15; d_call: NA; v_call: TRBV6-2/TRBV6-3; cdr3_nt: TGTGCCAGCAGTCCCGGGACTCTGGGGTACAATGAGCAGTTCTTC; cdr3_aa: CASSPGTLGYNEQFF
clone_size: NA; j_call: TRBJ2-1; cdr3_length: 13; d_call: NA; v_call: TRBV10-2; cdr3_nt: TGCGCCAGCAGACTAGTTGGGTTGGATGAGCAGTTCTTC; cdr3_aa: CASRLVGLDEQFF
clone_size: NA; j_call: TRBJ2-2; cdr3_length: 14; d_call: NA; v_call: TRBV14; cdr3_nt: TGTGCCAGCAGCCCCCGAACAGGGACCGGGGAGCTGTTTTTT; cdr3_aa: CASSPRTGTGELFF
clone_size: NA; j_call: TRBJ2-1; cdr3_length: 16; d_call: TRBD2; v_call: TRBV19; cdr3_nt: TGTGCCAGTAGTAAGGTAGCGGGAGGGCATGGCGATGAGCAGTTCTTC; cdr3_aa: CASSKVAGGHGDEQFF